These 10 T cell receptor beta chains came from one sample sequenced in a study of technical replicates of blood from several donors. Sequencing was performed with immunoSEQ multiplex PCR; in TCRdb, only in-frame clones are kept and a portion is missing. The sample lists tens of thousands of clones; roughly 90% were seen once. The sample consisted of T cells isolated from PBMCs. These receptors were taken from a human donor in good health.

This chain joins TRBV6-1 and TRBJ1-5, with a tentative D call TRBD1 (6 bases). Germline V lookup: CDR1 MNHNS, CDR2 SASEGT. With 3 bases removed from V and 8 bases from J, the gap between germline ends came to 14 bases. This CDR3 has 14 residues. Written as DNA, the CDR3 is TGTGCCAGCAGTGACAGACAGGAGGCGAAGCCCCAGCATTTT. It specifies CASSDRQEAKPQHF.

The rearrangement uses TRBV4-1 and TRBJ2-3; 7 bases match TRBD2. Germline V gene sequence: CDR1 MGHRA, CDR2 YSYEKL. The CDR3 sequence is 13 residues long. J lost 6 bases, V lost 8 bases, and 8 bases had no gene match. The CDR3 sequence: CASGAGEEDTQYF. In nucleotides, the CDR3 is TGCGCCAGCGGGGCGGGGGAGGAGGATACGCAGTATTTT.

The chain is built from TRBV9 and TRBJ2-7; D possibly corresponds to TRBD1 (5 bases). V lost 0 bases and J lost 3, with 13 bases in between. Germline assignment: CDR1 SGDLS and CDR2 YYNGEE. The length of the CDR3 is 15 residues. CDR3 bases: TGTGCCAGCAGCGTAGTGGCCTCAGGGTTCTACGAGCAGTACTTC. It translates to CASSVVASGFYEQYF.

The V gene is TRBV29-1, the J gene TRBJ2-3; 8 bases align to TRBD1. This CDR3 comprises 14 residues. Germline values: CDR1 SQVTM, CDR2 ANQGSEA. V lost 2 bases and J lost 5; bases outside the gene matches: 6. This CDR3 is CSVELGQGVDTQYF. CDR3 sequence (DNA): TGCAGCGTTGAATTAGGACAGGGAGTAGATACGCAGTATTTT.

V usage is TRBV2 and J usage is TRBJ2-3; D is unresolved. Trimming stripped 0 bases from V and 6 bases from J, with 10 bases between. Germline CDR1 reads SNHLY; CDR2 reads FYNNEI. CDR3 length equals 14 residues. The CDR3 sequence is CASSEASQKDTQYF. The CDR3 DNA is TGTGCCAGCAGTGAAGCGTCACAGAAGGATACGCAGTATTTT.

The genes are TRBV5-1 and TRBJ1-3; D is uncertain. Germline CDR1 is SGHRS and CDR2 is YFSETQ. The CDR3 contains 16 residues. The V end lost 0 bases, the J end lost 4 bases, and 14 bases lay between the germline ends. CDR3 loop: CASSLEGEVLGNTIYF. The CDR3 DNA sequence: TGCGCCAGCAGCTTGGAAGGAGAAGTTCTCGGAAACACCATATATTTT. Complete variable domain (other parts from reference TRBV5-1 and TRBJ1-3): KAGVTQTPRYLIKTRGQQVTLSCSPISGHRSVSWYQQTPGQGLQFLFEYFSETQRNKGNFPGRFSGRQFSNSRSEMNVSTLELGDSALYLCASSLEGEVLGNTIYFGEGSWLTVV.

The V call is TRBV11-2, the J call TRBJ2-2; D call uncertain. The CDR3 has 15 residues. Trimming left V 1 base short and J 4 bases short, with 10 bases between. CDR1 is SGHAT and CDR2 is FQNNGV in the germline V gene. CDR3 in amino acids: CASSLGPGATGELFF. The CDR3 DNA is TGTGCCAGCAGCTTAGGGCCGGGTGCCACCGGGGAGCTGTTTTTT.

The gene calls are TRBV5-1 and TRBJ2-2; 13 bases map to TRBD2. Germline assignment: CDR1 SGHRS and CDR2 YFSETQ. V dropped 1 base and J dropped 4; count of bases not matched to a gene: 10. The CDR3 totals 19 residues. CDR3 bases: TGCGCCAGCAGCTTGCAAGGACTAGCGGGAGCCGTGGGCACCGGGGAGCTGTTTTTT. This translates into CASSLQGLAGAVGTGELFF.

The chain carries TRBV19 and TRBJ2-7; D might be TRBD2 (6 bases). Germline values: CDR1 LNHDA, CDR2 SQIVND (reference sequence). V lost 0 bases and J lost 2, with 26 bases in between. This CDR3 spans 20 amino acids. DNA for the CDR3: TGTGCCAGTAGTATAGATCACATCGGGACCCTCGGAACGGGGGCCTACGAGCAGTACTTC. Translated: CASSIDHIGTLGTGAYEQYF.

This chain connects TRBV7-6 to TRBJ2-2, with 13 bases aligning to TRBD2. CDR3 length: 17 amino acids. Germline-derived CDR1 and CDR2 are SGHVS and FNYEAQ. V shed 1 base, J shed 6 bases, and the junction held 5 bases outside the gene matches. The CDR3 loop reads CASSLGTSGSKAGELFF. The CDR3 DNA is TGTGCCAGCAGCTTAGGGACTAGCGGGAGTAAGGCCGGGGAGCTGTTTTTT. The full variable domain, completed using reference TRBV7-6 and TRBJ2-2, is GAGVSQSPRYKVTKRGQDVALRCDPISGHVSLYWYRQALGQGPEFLTYFNYEAQQDKSGLPNDRFSAERPEGSISTLTIQRTEQRDSAMYRCASSLGTSGSKAGELFFGEGSRLTVL.